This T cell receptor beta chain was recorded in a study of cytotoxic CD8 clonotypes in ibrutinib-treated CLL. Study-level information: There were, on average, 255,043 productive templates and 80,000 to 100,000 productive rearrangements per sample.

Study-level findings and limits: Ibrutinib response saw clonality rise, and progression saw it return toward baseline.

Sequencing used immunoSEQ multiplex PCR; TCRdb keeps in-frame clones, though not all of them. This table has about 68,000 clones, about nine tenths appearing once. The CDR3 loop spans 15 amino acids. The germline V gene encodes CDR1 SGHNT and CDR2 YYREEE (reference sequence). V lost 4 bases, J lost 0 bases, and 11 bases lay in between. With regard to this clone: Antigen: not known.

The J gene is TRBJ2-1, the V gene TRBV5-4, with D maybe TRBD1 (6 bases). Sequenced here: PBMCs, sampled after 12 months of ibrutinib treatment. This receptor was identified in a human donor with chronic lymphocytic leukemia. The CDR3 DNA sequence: TGTGCCAGCAGCAAGGACAGTAGCTCCTACAATGAGCAGTTCTTC. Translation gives CASSKDSSSYNEQFF.